These T cell receptor beta chains were read from a single sample in a study of blood T cell repertoires in COVID-19. This table comes from immunoSEQ multiplex PCR, and its TCRdb copy is limited to in-frame clones, with some not included. Among some 97,000 clones listed, about 86% were seen once. Sequences were obtained from PBMCs or T cells enriched from blood (not recorded which). Receptors were obtained from a woman between 50 and 59 years old who had recovered from COVID-19. Both conserved end residues are part of each CDR3. The D gene is left open where the match is weak. Size is omitted from some rows. Given values are once, few, many or a class for expanded clones.

size,V,J,D,CDR3,DNA
.,TRBV28,TRBJ2-3,TRBD1,CASSPHDRGLDTQYF,TGTGCCAGCAGTCCCCACGACAGGGGGCTGGATACGCAGTATTTT
.,TRBV5-4,TRBJ2-5,.,CASRIGGQETQYF,TGTGCCAGCAGAATCGGGGGCCAAGAGACCCAGTACTTC
.,TRBV7-8,TRBJ1-5,TRBD1,CASSLVGTGNQPQHF,TGTGCCAGCAGCTTAGTAGGGACAGGCAATCAGCCCCAGCATTTT
.,TRBV28,TRBJ2-1,.,CASSSPRGGNYNEQFF,TGTGCCAGCAGTTCCCCTAGGGGCGGGAATTACAATGAGCAGTTCTTC
.,TRBV11-2,TRBJ2-1,TRBD2,CASSREAYNEQFF,TGTGCCAGCTCGCGGGAGGCCTACAATGAGCAGTTCTTC
.,TRBV9,TRBJ2-2,.,CASSGLDLDTGELFF,TGTGCCAGCAGCGGACTAGATTTAGACACCGGGGAGCTGTTTTTT
.,TRBV3-1/TRBV3-2,TRBJ2-2,TRBD2,CASSLHGRGSGSGELFF,TGTGCCAGCAGCCTACACGGGAGGGGGTCCGGTTCCGGGGAGCTGTTTTTT
.,TRBV2,TRBJ1-5,.,CASSVSDSNQPQHF,TGTGCCAGCAGTGTGTCAGATAGCAATCAGCCCCAGCATTTT
.,TRBV6-1,TRBJ2-7,TRBD2,CASSETSGLPYEQYF,TGTGCCAGCAGTGAAACTAGCGGACTTCCCTACGAGCAGTACTTC
.,TRBV28,TRBJ1-2,TRBD1,CASSRPGGPYGYTF,TGTGCCAGCAGCCGGCCAGGGGGGCCCTATGGCTACACCTTC
.,TRBV5-4,TRBJ1-1,TRBD1,CASSLGDRGMDTEAFF,TGTGCCAGCAGCTTGGGGGACAGGGGAATGGACACTGAAGCTTTCTTT
.,TRBV5-1,TRBJ2-3,.,CAGRRGTSLTDTQYF,TGCGCCGGCCGCAGGGGGACTAGTCTCACAGATACGCAGTATTTT
once,TRBV29-1,TRBJ1-1,TRBD1,CSASGTGGSAFF,TGCAGCGCCTCCGGGACAGGGGGTTCTGCTTTCTTT
few,TRBV28,TRBJ1-2,.,CASSPGTPGGLYGYTF,TGTGCCAGCAGTCCGGGGACACCTGGCGGGTTGTATGGCTACACCTTC
.,TRBV6-5,TRBJ2-1,.,CASSRGGTTYNEQFF,TGTGCCAGCAGCCGAGGCGGGACCACCTACAATGAGCAGTTCTTC
.,TRBV19,TRBJ2-7,.,CASSNPRATGEQYF,TGTGCCAGTAGCAATCCGCGGGCCACCGGCGAGCAGTACTTC
.,TRBV7-3,TRBJ1-6,.,CASSYHGNSPLHF,TGTGCCAGCAGCTATCATGGCAACTCACCCCTCCACTTT
.,TRBV5-1,TRBJ2-7,.,CASSFPTDSYEQYF,TGCGCCAGCAGCTTCCCAACCGACAGTTACGAGCAGTACTTC
.,TRBV30,TRBJ2-6,.,CAWSHSGANVLTF,TGTGCCTGGAGTCACTCTGGGGCCAACGTCCTGACTTTC
.,TRBV28,TRBJ1-2,TRBD1,CASSLIGQVDGYTF,TGTGCCAGCAGTTTAATCGGACAGGTGGATGGCTACACCTTC
.,TRBV11-3,TRBJ1-1,.,CASRLVGRVGTEAFF,TGTGCCAGCCGTCTGGTGGGCAGGGTGGGTACTGAAGCTTTCTTT
.,TRBV9,TRBJ2-3,TRBD1,CASGRQGELSDTQYF,TGTGCCAGCGGAAGACAGGGGGAACTTTCAGATACGCAGTATTTT
.,TRBV7-6,TRBJ2-7,.,CASSSSHRDKQYF,TGTGCCAGCAGCTCTAGCCACAGGGACAAGCAGTACTTC
few,TRBV3-1/TRBV3-2,TRBJ2-3,TRBD2,CASSPRLAADTQYF,TGTGCCAGCAGCCCCCGACTAGCGGCAGATACGCAGTATTTT
.,TRBV5-1,TRBJ2-7,.,CASASDSASPAEQYF,TGCGCCAGCGCCTCCGACTCCGCGTCCCCCGCCGAGCAGTACTTC
.,TRBV28,TRBJ1-2,TRBD1,CASRLPNRQGINGYTF,TGTGCCAGCAGATTGCCTAATAGACAGGGAATCAATGGCTACACCTTC
.,TRBV5-1,TRBJ1-4,.,CASSLGSATNEKLFF,TGCGCCAGCAGCTTGGGTTCAGCAACTAATGAAAAACTGTTTTTT
.,TRBV27,TRBJ2-7,TRBD1,CASSLRGQEQYF,TGTGCCAGCAGTTTAAGGGGGCAGGAGCAGTACTTC
.,TRBV19,TRBJ1-4,TRBD1,CASSTGQVELFF,TGTGCCAGTAGTACCGGACAGGTTGAACTGTTTTTT
.,TRBV7-8,TRBJ1-5,.,CASSLGATNQPQHF,TGTGCCAGCAGCTTAGGAGCTACCAATCAGCCCCAGCATTTT
.,TRBV5-6,TRBJ2-4,TRBD1,CASSFGQGASKNIQYF,TGTGCCAGCAGCTTCGGACAGGGGGCCTCCAAAAACATTCAGTACTTC
.,TRBV5-4,TRBJ1-2,TRBD1,CASSLQGGTGYTF,TGTGCCAGCAGCTTGCAGGGGGGTACTGGCTACACCTTC
.,TRBV6-5,TRBJ1-6,.,CASSPLTGNSPLHF,TGTGCCAGCAGTCCCCTGACAGGAAATTCACCCCTCCACTTT
.,TRBV2,TRBJ2-7,.,CASTGQLEAEQYF,TGTGCCAGCACTGGTCAGTTGGAAGCGGAGCAGTACTTC
.,TRBV5-1,TRBJ1-1,.,CASSPAGVQNTEAFF,TGCGCCAGCAGCCCAGCAGGTGTACAGAACACTGAAGCTTTCTTT
.,TRBV5-1,TRBJ1-1,.,CASSSQGLTEAFF,TGCGCCAGCAGCTCACAGGGATTAACTGAAGCTTTCTTT
.,TRBV29-1,TRBJ1-1,TRBD1,CSVRRQGKGDTEAFF,TGCAGCGTTCGGAGACAGGGAAAGGGGGACACTGAAGCTTTCTTT
.,TRBV5-1,TRBJ1-3,TRBD1,CASQPGDRGRPGNTIYF,TGCGCCAGCCAACCCGGGGACAGGGGAAGGCCTGGAAACACCATATATTTT
.,TRBV6-5,TRBJ1-6,.,CASSYSQGGSPLHF,TGTGCCAGCAGTTACTCGCAGGGCGGTTCACCCCTCCACTTT
.,TRBV19,TRBJ2-2,TRBD2,CASSRLADSSGTGELFF,TGTGCCAGTAGTAGACTAGCGGACTCGTCGGGAACCGGGGAGCTGTTTTTT
.,TRBV4-2,TRBJ1-2,.,CASSQPGYYGYTF,TGTGCCAGCAGCCAACCGGGATACTATGGCTACACCTTC
.,TRBV16,TRBJ1-5,TRBD1,CASSQSRDRNGNQPQHF,TGTGCCAGCAGCCAGTCCCGGGACAGAAATGGCAATCAGCCCCAGCATTTT
.,TRBV18,TRBJ2-5,TRBD2,CASSQGLAEETQYF,TGTGCCAGCTCACAAGGACTAGCCGAAGAGACCCAGTACTTC
.,TRBV28,TRBJ1-2,TRBD1,CASSFPDRNYGYTF,TGTGCCAGCAGTTTTCCGGACAGGAACTATGGCTACACCTTC
.,TRBV9,TRBJ2-7,.,CASSVASGVRSTYEQYF,TGTGCCAGCAGCGTAGCGTCGGGGGTGAGATCTACCTACGAGCAGTACTTC
.,TRBV28,TRBJ1-5,TRBD1,CASMSRDRGQPQHF,TGTGCCAGCATGTCCCGGGACAGGGGTCAGCCCCAGCATTTT
.,TRBV11-2,TRBJ2-2,.,CASSALDRSNTGELFF,TGTGCCAGCAGCGCTTTAGATCGAAGTAACACCGGGGAGCTGTTTTTT
.,TRBV6-5,TRBJ1-2,.,CASRPYNYGYTF,TGTGCCAGCCGTCCCTATAACTATGGCTACACCTTC
few,TRBV5-4,TRBJ2-1,.,CASSLRHEQFF,TGTGCCAGCAGCCTGAGGCATGAGCAGTTCTTC
.,TRBV28,TRBJ1-5,.,CASSFYGSNQPQHF,TGTGCCAGCAGTTTTTACGGGTCCAATCAGCCCCAGCATTTT
once,TRBV19,TRBJ1-1,.,CASSSTGNTEAFF,TGTGCCAGTAGCTCTACCGGGAACACTGAAGCTTTCTTT
.,TRBV15,TRBJ1-1,.,CATSRETVGGRDTEAFF,TGTGCCACCAGCAGAGAAACAGTGGGGGGAAGAGACACTGAAGCTTTCTTT
.,TRBV5-1,TRBJ1-1,.,CASTTGPMNTEAFF,TGCGCCAGCACGACTGGCCCAATGAACACTGAAGCTTTCTTT
.,TRBV7-2,TRBJ2-5,TRBD2,CASSFIRGGSQTQYF,TGTGCCAGCAGCTTTATAAGGGGCGGGAGCCAGACCCAGTACTTC
.,TRBV4-1,TRBJ1-6,TRBD1,CASSLDRANSPLHF,TGCGCCAGCAGCCTCGACAGGGCCAATTCACCCCTCCACTTT